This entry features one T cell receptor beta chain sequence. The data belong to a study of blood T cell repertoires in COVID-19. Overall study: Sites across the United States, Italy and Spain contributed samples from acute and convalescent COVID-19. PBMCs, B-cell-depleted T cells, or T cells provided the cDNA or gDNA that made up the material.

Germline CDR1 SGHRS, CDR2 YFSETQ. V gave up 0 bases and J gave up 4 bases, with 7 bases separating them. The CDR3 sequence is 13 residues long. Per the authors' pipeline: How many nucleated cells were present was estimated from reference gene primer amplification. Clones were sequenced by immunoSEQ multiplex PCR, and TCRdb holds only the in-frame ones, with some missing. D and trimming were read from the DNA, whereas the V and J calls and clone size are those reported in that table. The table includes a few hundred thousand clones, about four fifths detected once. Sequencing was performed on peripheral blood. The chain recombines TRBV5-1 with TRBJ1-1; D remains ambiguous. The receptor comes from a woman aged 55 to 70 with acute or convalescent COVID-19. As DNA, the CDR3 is TGCGCCAGCAGCTTGGGTGTTCTCACTGAAGCTTTCTTT. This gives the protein CASSLGVLTEAFF.